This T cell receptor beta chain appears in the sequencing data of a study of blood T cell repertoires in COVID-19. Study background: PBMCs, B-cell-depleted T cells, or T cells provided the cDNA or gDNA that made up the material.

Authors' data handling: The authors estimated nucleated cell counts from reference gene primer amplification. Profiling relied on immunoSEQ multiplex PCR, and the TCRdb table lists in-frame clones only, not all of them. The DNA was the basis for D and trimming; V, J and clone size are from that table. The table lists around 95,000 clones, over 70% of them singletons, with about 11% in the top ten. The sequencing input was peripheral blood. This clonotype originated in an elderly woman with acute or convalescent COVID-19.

CDR3 in DNA: TGTGCCACCAGTGACCCGGGACTAGCATCCAATGAGCAGTTCTTC. This codes for CATSDPGLASNEQFF. The rearrangement uses TRBV24-1 and TRBJ2-1; 9 nucleotides match TRBD2. With 4 bases clipped from V and 6 bases from J, the junction kept 6 bases outside the gene matches. The CDR3 runs to 15 residues. From germline, CDR1 is KGHDR and CDR2 SFDVKD.